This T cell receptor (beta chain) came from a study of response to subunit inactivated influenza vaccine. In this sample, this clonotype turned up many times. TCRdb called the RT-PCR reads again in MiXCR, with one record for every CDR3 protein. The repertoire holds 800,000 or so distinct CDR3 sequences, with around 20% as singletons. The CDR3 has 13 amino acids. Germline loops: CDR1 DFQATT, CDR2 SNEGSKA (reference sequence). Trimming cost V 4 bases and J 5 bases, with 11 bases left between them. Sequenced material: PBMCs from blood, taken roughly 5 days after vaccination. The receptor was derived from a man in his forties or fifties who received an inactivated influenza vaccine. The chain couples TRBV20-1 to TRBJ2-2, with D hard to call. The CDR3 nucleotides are TGCAGTGCTAAGAGTAGCCGGACCGGGGAGCTGTTTTTT. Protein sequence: CSAKSSRTGELFF.